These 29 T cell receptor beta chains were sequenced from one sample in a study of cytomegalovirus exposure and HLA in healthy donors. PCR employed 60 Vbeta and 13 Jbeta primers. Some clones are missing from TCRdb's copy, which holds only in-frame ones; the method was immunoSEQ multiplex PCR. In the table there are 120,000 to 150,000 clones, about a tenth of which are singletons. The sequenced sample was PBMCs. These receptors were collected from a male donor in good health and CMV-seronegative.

CDR3 protein: CASSFGAYEQYF. The CDR3 DNA follows: TGTGCCAGCAGTTTTGGGGCTTACGAGCAGTACTTC. The chain is built from TRBV28 and TRBJ2-7; maybe TRBD1 (5 bases). CDR3 length: 12 residues. V lost 3 bases and J lost 4, with 7 bases in between. CDR1 is MDHEN and CDR2 is SYDVKM in the germline V gene.

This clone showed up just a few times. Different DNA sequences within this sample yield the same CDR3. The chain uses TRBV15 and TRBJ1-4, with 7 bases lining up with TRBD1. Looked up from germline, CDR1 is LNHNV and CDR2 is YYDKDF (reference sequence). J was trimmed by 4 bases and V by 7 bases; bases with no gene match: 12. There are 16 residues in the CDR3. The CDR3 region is CATTSIGGRGNEKLFF. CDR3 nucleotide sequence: TGTGCCACCACCTCGATAGGGGGCCGGGGTAATGAAAAACTGTTTTTT.

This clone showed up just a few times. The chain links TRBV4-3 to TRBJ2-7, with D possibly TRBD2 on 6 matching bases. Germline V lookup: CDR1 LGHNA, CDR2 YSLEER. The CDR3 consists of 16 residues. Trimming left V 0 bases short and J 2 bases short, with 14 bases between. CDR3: CASSQEWREIPYEQYF. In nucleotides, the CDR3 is TGCGCCAGCAGCCAAGAGTGGCGGGAAATCCCCTACGAGCAGTACTTC.

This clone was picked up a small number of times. The CDR3 protein is CSVAGPLGGYTF. The CDR3 nucleotides are TGCAGCGTCGCGGGACCTTTGGGGGGCTACACCTTC. This chain links TRBV29-1 with TRBJ1-2; weak D call: TRBD1 (5 bases). V lost 6 bases and J lost 8, with 16 bases in between. The CDR3 totals 12 residues. Germline V gene sequence: CDR1 SQVTM, CDR2 ANQGSEA.

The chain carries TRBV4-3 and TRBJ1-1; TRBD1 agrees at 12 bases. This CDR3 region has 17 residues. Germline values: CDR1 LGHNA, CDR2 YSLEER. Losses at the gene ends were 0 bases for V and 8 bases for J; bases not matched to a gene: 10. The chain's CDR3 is CASSQDGTGGAAYEAFF. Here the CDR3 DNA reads TGCGCCAGCAGCCAAGATGGGACAGGGGGCGCCGCCTACGAAGCTTTCTTT.

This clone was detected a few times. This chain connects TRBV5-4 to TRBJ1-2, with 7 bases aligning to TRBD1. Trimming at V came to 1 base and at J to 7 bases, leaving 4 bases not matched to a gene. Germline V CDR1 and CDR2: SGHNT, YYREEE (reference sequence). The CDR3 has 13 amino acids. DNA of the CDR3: TGTGCCAGCAGCTTGATAGGGGGCAGTGGCTACACCTTC. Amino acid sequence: CASSLIGGSGYTF.

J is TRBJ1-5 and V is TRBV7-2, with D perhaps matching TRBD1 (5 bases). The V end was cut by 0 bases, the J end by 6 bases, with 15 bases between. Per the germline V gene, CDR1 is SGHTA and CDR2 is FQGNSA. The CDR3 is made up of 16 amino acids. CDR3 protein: CASSLARGRAAQPQHF. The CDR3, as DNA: TGTGCCAGCAGCTTAGCGCGGGGCAGGGCGGCTCAGCCCCAGCATTTT.

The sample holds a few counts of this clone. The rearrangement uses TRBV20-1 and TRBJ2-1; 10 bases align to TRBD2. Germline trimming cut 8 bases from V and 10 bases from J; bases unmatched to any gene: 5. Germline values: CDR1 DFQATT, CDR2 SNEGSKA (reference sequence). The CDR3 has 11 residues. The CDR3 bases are TGCAGTCGAACTAGCGGGACGGAGCAGTTCTTC. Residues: CSRTSGTEQFF.

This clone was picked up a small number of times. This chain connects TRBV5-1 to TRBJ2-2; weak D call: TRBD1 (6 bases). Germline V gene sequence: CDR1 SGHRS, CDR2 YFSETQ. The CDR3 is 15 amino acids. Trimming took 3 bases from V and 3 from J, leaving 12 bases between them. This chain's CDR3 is CASSSQGGHTGELFF. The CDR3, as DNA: TGCGCCAGCAGCTCCCAAGGGGGACACACCGGGGAGCTGTTTTTT.

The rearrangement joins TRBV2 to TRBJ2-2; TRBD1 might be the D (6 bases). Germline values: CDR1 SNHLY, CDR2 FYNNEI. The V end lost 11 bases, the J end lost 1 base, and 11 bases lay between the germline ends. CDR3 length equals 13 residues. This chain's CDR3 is CAQGPGNTGELFF. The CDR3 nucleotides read TGTGCCCAGGGGCCAGGGAACACCGGGGAGCTGTTTTTT.

The CDR3 DNA reads as TGTGCCAGCAGCAGGACTAGCGGGGTTTCCTACGAGCAGTACTTC. Translation gives CASSRTSGVSYEQYF. V is TRBV7-2 and J is TRBJ2-7; TRBD2 matches 12 bases. The germline gives CDR1 SGHTA, CDR2 FQGNSA. The J segment lost 1 base and the V segment lost 5 bases, leaving 3 bases of the junction unmatched. The CDR3 spans 15 residues.

CDR3 sequence reads: CASSLFASTGLSLNSNQPQHF. The CDR3 DNA reads as TGTGCCAGCAGTTTATTTGCCTCGACAGGGCTAAGCCTCAATAGCAATCAGCCCCAGCATTTT. The J gene is TRBJ1-5, the V gene TRBV27; 7 positions match TRBD1. This CDR3 contains 21 residues. V lost 1 base to trimming and J lost 0 bases; unmatched junction nucleotides: 18. The V gene's germline CDR1 is MNHEY and CDR2 SMNVEV (reference sequence).

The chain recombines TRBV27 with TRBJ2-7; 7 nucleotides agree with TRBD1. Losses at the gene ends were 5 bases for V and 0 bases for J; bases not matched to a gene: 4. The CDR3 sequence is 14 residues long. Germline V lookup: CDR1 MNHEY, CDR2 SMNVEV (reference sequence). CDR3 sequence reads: CASSQDRNSYEQYF. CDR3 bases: TGTGCCAGCAGTCAGGACAGGAACTCCTACGAGCAGTACTTC.

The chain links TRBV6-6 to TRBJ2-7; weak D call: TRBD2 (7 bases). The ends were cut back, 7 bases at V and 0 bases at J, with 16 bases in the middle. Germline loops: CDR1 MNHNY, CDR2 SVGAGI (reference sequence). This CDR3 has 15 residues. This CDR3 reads CASTGKGGGSYEQYF. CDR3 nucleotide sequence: TGTGCCAGCACCGGGAAGGGAGGGGGCTCCTACGAGCAGTACTTC.

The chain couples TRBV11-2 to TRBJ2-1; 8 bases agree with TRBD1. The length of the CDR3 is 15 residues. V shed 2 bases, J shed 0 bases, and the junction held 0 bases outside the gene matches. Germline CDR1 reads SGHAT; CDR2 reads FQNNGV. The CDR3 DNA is TGTGCCAGCAGCTTAACAGGGGGCTCCTACAATGAGCAGTTCTTC. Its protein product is CASSLTGGSYNEQFF.

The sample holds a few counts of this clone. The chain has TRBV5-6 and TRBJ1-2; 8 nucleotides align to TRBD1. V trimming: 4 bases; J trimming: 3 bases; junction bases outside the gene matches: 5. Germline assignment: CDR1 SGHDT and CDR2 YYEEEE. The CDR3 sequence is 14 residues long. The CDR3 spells CASSHGQGDYGYTF. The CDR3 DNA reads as TGTGCCAGCAGCCACGGACAGGGCGACTATGGCTACACCTTC.

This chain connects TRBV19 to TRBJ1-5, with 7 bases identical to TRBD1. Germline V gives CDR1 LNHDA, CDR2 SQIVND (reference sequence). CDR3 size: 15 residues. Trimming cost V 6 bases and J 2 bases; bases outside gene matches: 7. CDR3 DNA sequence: TGTGCCAGTAGCCAACAGGGGTTCGGCAATCAGCCCCAGCATTTT. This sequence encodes CASSQQGFGNQPQHF.

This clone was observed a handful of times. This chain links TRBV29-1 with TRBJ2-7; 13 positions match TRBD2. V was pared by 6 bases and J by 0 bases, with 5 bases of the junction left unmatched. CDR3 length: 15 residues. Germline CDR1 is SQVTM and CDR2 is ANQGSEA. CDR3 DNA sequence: TGCAGCGTGGAGAGGACTAGCGGGAGCTCCTACGAGCAGTACTTC. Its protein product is CSVERTSGSSYEQYF.

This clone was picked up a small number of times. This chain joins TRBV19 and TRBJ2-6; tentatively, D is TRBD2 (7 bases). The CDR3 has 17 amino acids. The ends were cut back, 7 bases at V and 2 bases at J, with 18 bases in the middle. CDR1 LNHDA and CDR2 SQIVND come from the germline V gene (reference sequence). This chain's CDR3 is CASTPGGRFPGANVLTF. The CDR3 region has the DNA TGTGCCAGTACCCCCGGGGGGCGCTTCCCTGGGGCCAACGTCCTGACTTTC.

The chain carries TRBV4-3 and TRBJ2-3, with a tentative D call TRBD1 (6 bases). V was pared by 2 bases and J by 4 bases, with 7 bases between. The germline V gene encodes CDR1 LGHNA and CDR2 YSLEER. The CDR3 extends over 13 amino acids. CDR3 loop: CASSQNRADTQYF. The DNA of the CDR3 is TGCGCCAGCAGCCAAAACAGGGCAGATACGCAGTATTTT.

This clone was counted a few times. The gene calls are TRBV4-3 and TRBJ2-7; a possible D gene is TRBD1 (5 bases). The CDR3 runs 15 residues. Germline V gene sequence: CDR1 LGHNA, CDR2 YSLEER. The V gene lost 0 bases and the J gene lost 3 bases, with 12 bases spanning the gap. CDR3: CASSQDSTRDYEQYF. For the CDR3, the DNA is TGCGCCAGCAGCCAAGATAGTACCAGGGACTACGAGCAGTACTTC.

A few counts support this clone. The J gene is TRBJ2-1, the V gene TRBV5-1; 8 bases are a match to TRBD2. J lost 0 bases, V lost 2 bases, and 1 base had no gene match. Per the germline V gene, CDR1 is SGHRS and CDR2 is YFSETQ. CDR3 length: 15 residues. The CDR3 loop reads CASSFRGGSYNEQFF. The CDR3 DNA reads TGCGCCAGCAGCTTCCGGGGGGGCTCCTACAATGAGCAGTTCTTC.

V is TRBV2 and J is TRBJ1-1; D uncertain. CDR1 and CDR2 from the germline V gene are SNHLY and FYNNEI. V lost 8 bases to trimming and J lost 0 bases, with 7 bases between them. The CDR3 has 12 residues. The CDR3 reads CASSNMNTEAFF. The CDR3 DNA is TGTGCCAGCTCGAACATGAACACTGAAGCTTTCTTT.

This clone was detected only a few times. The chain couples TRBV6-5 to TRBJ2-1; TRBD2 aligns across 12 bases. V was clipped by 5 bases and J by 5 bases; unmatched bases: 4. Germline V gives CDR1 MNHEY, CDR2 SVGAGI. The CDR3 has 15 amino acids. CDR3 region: CASSPGLAGHNEQFF. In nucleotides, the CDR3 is TGTGCCAGCAGTCCAGGACTAGCGGGACACAATGAGCAGTTCTTC.

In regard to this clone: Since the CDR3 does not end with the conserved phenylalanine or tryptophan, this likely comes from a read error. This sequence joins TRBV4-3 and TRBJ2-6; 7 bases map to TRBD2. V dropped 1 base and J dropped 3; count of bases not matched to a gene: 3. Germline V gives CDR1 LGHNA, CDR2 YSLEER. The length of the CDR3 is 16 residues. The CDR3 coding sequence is TGCGCCAGCAGCCAAGGTTCGGGGGGTGGGGCCAACGTCCTGACTGTC. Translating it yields CASSQGSGGGANVLTV.

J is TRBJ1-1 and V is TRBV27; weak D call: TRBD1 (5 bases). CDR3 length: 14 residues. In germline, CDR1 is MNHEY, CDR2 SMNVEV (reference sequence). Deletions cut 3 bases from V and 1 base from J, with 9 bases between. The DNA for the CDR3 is TGTGCCAGCAGTTTGGCGGGGCCGAACACTGAAGCTTTCTTT. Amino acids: CASSLAGPNTEAFF.

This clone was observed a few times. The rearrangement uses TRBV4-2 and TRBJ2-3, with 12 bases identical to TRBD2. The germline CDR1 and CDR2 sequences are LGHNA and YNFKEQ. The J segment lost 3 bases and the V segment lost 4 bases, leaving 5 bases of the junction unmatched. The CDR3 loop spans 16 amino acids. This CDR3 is CASSRSSGGETDTQYF. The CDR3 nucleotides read TGTGCCAGCAGCCGATCTAGCGGGGGGGAGACAGATACGCAGTATTTT.

This CDR3 is CASGRDRGSGNTIYF. CDR3 DNA sequence: TGTGCCAGTGGCCGGGACAGGGGATCAGGAAACACCATATATTTT. The V gene is TRBV9, the J gene TRBJ1-3; 10 bases fit TRBD1. The CDR3 totals 15 residues. V shed 8 bases, J shed 4 bases, and the junction held 9 bases outside the gene matches. CDR1 SGDLS and CDR2 YYNGEE come from the germline V gene.

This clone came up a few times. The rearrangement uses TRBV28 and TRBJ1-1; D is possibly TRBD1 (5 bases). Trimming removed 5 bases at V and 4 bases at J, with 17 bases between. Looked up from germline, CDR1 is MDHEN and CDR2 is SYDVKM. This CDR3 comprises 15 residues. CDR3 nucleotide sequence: TGTGCCAGCAGTCCTGGGGTCGTTAGGGGCACTGAAGCTTTCTTT. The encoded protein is CASSPGVVRGTEAFF.